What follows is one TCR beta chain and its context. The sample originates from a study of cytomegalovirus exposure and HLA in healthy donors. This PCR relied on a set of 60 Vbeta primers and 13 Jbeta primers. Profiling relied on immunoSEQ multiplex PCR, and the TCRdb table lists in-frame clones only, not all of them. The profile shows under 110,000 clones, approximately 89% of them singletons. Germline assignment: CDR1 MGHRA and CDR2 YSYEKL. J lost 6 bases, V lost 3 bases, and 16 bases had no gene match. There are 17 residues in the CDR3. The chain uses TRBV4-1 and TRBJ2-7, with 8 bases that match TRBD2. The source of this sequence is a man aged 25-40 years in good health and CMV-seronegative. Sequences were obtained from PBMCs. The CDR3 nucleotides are TGCGCCAGCAGCCAGGGGTTGATAGCGGGAAATCATCGCGAGCAGTACTTC. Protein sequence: CASSQGLIAGNHREQYF.